The source of this T cell receptor (beta chain) is a study of T cell responses to AZD1222 COVID-19 vaccine. TCRdb's copy holds only in-frame clones and misses some; the assay was immunoSEQ multiplex PCR. The sample holds 65,000 to 75,000 clones, 82% seen once. Germline V lookup: CDR1 MGHRA, CDR2 YSYEKL. This CDR3 region has 14 residues. Trimming pared 0 bases from V and 5 bases from J, leaving 9 bases between. The sequencing here drew on peripheral blood, taken on day 0 of AZD1222 vaccination. J is TRBJ2-3 and V is TRBV4-1; D is perhaps TRBD1 or TRBD2 (5 bases each). The TCR comes from an adult in good health. The CDR3 loop reads CASSQDKGRDTQYF. In nucleotides, the CDR3 is TGCGCCAGCAGCCAAGATAAGGGGAGAGATACGCAGTATTTT.